One sample yielded the 22 T cell receptor beta chains listed below, sequenced in a study of T cells expressing NK-cell markers. TCRdb re-called the 5' RACE reads; one entry per CDR3 protein, DNA not given. In total, the table holds approximately 460,000 distinct CDR3 sequences. The source material was blood T cells: a sorted CD56 or NKG2C T cell subset, CD4+ or CD8+ T cells, or bulk PBMC T cells (not recorded which). These receptors were obtained from a woman between 18 and 70 years old in good health.

This chain links TRBV4-1 with TRBJ2-1; checking the TCRdb D call of TRBD1 is not possible without DNA. CDR1 is MGHRA and CDR2 is YSYEKL in the germline V gene. CDR3 length: 16 residues. This chain's CDR3 is CASSRRAAAGYNEQFF.

The chain carries TRBV12-3 or TRBV12-4 and TRBJ1-1. CDR3 length: 12 residues. This CDR3 reads CASAFGKEEAFF.

This rearrangement joins TRBV12-3 or TRBV12-4 to TRBJ2-1; TCRdb picks TRBD2, but there is no DNA to check that call. The CDR3 runs 14 residues. Here the CDR3 reads CASSLSGIYNEQFF.

The genes are TRBV12-3 or TRBV12-4 and TRBJ2-3; TCRdb's D call of TRBD1 is untestable without DNA. The CDR3 sequence is 14 residues long. CDR3 residues: CANKVWVRADTQYF.

This chain links TRBV30 with TRBJ1-2; TCRdb reports TRBD1, a call that lacks DNA to check it against. CDR1 is GTSNPN, CDR2 SVGIG, per germline (reference sequence). This CDR3 is 13 amino acids long. The CDR3 reads CAWSPQGWFGYTF.

The chain links TRBV11-1 to TRBJ2-5; TCRdb's D call, TRBD2, is unchecked because there is no DNA. CDR3 length equals 18 residues. Germline CDR1 SGHAT, CDR2 FQDESV (reference sequence). The CDR3 sequence is CASSFGVAGDLGQETQYF.

This chain joins TRBV30 and TRBJ1-2; TCRdb returns TRBD1, unconfirmable since there is no DNA. The germline V gene has CDR1 GTSNPN and CDR2 SVGIG (reference sequence). The CDR3 is 13 amino acids. The CDR3 here is CAWITQGDYGYTF.

The chain is built from TRBV29-1 and TRBJ2-2; without DNA, the TCRdb call of TRBD2 cannot be checked. CDR3 size: 17 residues. Germline V gives CDR1 SQVTM, CDR2 ANQGSEA. CDR3 sequence reads: CSVGPSTRPRNTGELFF.

This chain connects TRBV12-3 or TRBV12-4 to TRBJ2-2. This CDR3 spans 11 amino acids. This CDR3 is CASTSGGELFF.

CDR3 protein: CASTLDVPGNFGNDYWGRLF. The V gene is TRBV12-3 or TRBV12-4, the J gene TRBJ2-4; TCRdb picks TRBD1, but there is no DNA to check that call. The CDR3 has 20 amino acids.

The chain is built from TRBV11-3 and TRBJ1-1; TCRdb's D call, TRBD1, is unchecked because there is no DNA. The germline gives CDR1 SGHNT, CDR2 YENEEA. The CDR3 is 13 residues long. CDR3 amino acids: CASSGAANTEAFF.

The CDR3 sequence is CASSQANRQNYGYTF. V is TRBV4-3 and J is TRBJ1-2; checking the TCRdb D call of TRBD1 is not possible without DNA. Germline lookup yields CDR1 LGHNA and CDR2 YSLEER. There are 15 residues in the CDR3.

The J gene is TRBJ2-1, the V gene TRBV5-1; with no DNA, the TCRdb D assignment of TRBD1 cannot be verified. The V gene's germline CDR1 is SGHRS and CDR2 YFSETQ. CDR3 size: 15 residues. CDR3 amino acids: CASSLMGDNYNEQFF.

The chain combines TRBV18 with TRBJ2-1; TCRdb indicates TRBD2, and absent DNA this call remains unverified. The CDR3 extends over 17 amino acids. Looked up from germline, CDR1 is KGHSH and CDR2 is LQKENI. CDR3 region: CASSRRTSGGVLDEQFF. Looking up the rest from reference TRBV18 and TRBJ2-1 gives the full variable domain: NAGVMQNPRHLVRRRGQEARLRCSPMKGHSHVYWYRQLPEEGLKFMVYLQKENIIDESGMPKERFSAEFPKEGPSILRIQQVVRGDSAAYFCASSRRTSGGVLDEQFFGPGTRLTVL.

J is TRBJ2-3 and V is TRBV4-3; absent DNA, TCRdb's TRBD2 call cannot be checked. Per the germline V gene, CDR1 is LGHNA and CDR2 is YSLEER. There are 16 residues in the CDR3. CDR3 in amino acids: CASSQERLAGADTQYF.

V and J are TRBV23-1 and TRBJ2-1; TCRdb calls TRBD1, which cannot be checked without DNA. TRBV23-1 qualifies as an ORF whose function is uncertain. The CDR3 sequence is 16 residues long. CDR3 region: CASSPLQGASYNEQFF.

The J gene is TRBJ2-5, the V gene TRBV7-8; with no DNA, the TCRdb D assignment of TRBD1 cannot be verified. Germline V gives CDR1 SGHVS, CDR2 FQNEAQ. The CDR3 length is 16 residues. CDR3 sequence: CASSSPGKKHQETQYF.

CDR3 sequence: CASTSPPSGNEQFF. This chain connects TRBV7-9 to TRBJ2-1; no DNA is available, so the TRBD1 call from TCRdb remains unchecked. This CDR3 comprises 14 residues. Germline CDR1 and CDR2: SEHNR and FQNEAQ (reference sequence).

This CDR3 reads CASSQDHRGLSTEAFF. This chain uses TRBV3-1 with TRBJ1-1; with no DNA, the TCRdb D assignment of TRBD1 cannot be verified. Germline CDR1 is LGHDT and CDR2 is YNNKEL (reference sequence). This CDR3 region has 16 residues.

V gene TRBV18 combines with J gene TRBJ1-1. The CDR3 runs to 11 residues. CDR1 and CDR2 (germline): KGHSH, LQKENI. The CDR3 region is CASSQDLGAFF.

This chain joins TRBV20-1 and TRBJ1-1. Germline V lookup: CDR1 DFQATT, CDR2 SNEGSKA (reference sequence). The CDR3 totals 12 residues. The CDR3: CSVLRGIPEAFF.

The gene calls are TRBV6-2 or TRBV6-3 and TRBJ2-1. Germline V gene sequence: CDR1 MNHEY, CDR2 SVGEGT. The CDR3 length is 14 residues. CDR3: CASTRTGALNEQFF.